A selection of T cell receptor beta chains follows, all from one sample in a study of T cells in Graves' hyperthyroidism and ophthalmopathy. TCRdb recomputed calls from the multiplex PCR reads with MiXCR, one row per CDR3 protein. The data hold roughly 510,000 distinct CDR3 sequences, with about 46% observed a single time. The sample was peripheral blood or thyroid tissue (not recorded which). All receptors come from an adult woman with Graves' disease, either hyperthyroidism or ophthalmopathy (not recorded which). Both conserved end residues are part of each CDR3. The D gene is left open where the match is weak. The size entry is marked missing in some rows and otherwise reads once, few, many or a size class.

clone size	V gene	J gene	D gene	CDR3 DNA	CDR3 protein
NA	TRBV7-2	TRBJ1-5	NA	TGTGCCAGCAGCTTAAATGGGGGCTGGAATCAGCCCCAGCATTTT	CASSLNGGWNQPQHF
NA	TRBV10-3	TRBJ1-2	TRBD1	TGTGCCATCAGCCAATCCGGGACAGGGGACGGCTACACCTTC	CAISQSGTGDGYTF
many	TRBV7-2	TRBJ1-2	TRBD1	TGTGCCAGCAGCCGGGACAGTCCCAGGGGTGGCTACACCTTC	CASSRDSPRGGYTF
once	TRBV20-1	TRBJ1-1	NA	TGCAGTGCTACCCCGGGGGCAATGTGGGCTTCCTTT	CSATPGAMWASF
NA	TRBV7-2	TRBJ1-5	TRBD1	TGCGCCAGCAGCCAAGATTGGGACAGGGCGAATCAGCCCCAGCATTTT	CASSQDWDRANQPQHF
many	TRBV7-2	TRBJ1-4	TRBD1	TGTGCCAGCAGCCCCTCGACAGGGAATGAAAAACTGTTTTTT	CASSPSTGNEKLFF
few	TRBV10-3	TRBJ1-2	NA	TGTGCCATCAGTGAGTCGAGGGTCTCCAACTATGGCTACACCTTC	CAISESRVSNYGYTF
NA	TRBV28	TRBJ1-4	NA	TGTGCCAGCAGTAGGGGAGGGGCCGAGGAAAAACTGTTTTTT	CASSRGGAEEKLFF
NA	TRBV29-1	TRBJ1-2	TRBD1	TGCAGCGTTGAAGATGTCACGGACAGGGGGCAAGATGGCTACACCTTC	CSVEDVTDRGQDGYTF
NA	TRBV20-1	TRBJ1-2	TRBD1	TGCAGTGCTAGAGTAGCCTTGACAGGGTACCATGGCTACACCTTC	CSARVALTGYHGYTF
many	TRBV7-6	TRBJ1-4	NA	TGTGCCAGCAGCTTAGGTTGGCAGGTTAATGAAAAACTGTTTTTT	CASSLGWQVNEKLFF
NA	TRBV20-1	TRBJ2-2	TRBD1	TGCAGTGCTCGAGAGGGGACAGCTAACACCGGGGAGCTGTTTTTT	CSAREGTANTGELFF
NA	TRBV24-1	TRBJ1-5	NA	TGTGCCACCTCGACAGGAAACAATAAGCCCCAGCATTTT	CATSTGNNKPQHF
many	TRBV6-5	TRBJ1-4	NA	TGTGCCAGCAGTTACCCCGAGGAGGGGACTAATGAAAAACTGTTTTTT	CASSYPEEGTNEKLFF
NA	TRBV19	TRBJ2-6	NA	TGTGCCAGCGCCCCGGCTTCTGGGGCCAACGTCCTGACTTTC	CASAPASGANVLTF